Listed below are T cell receptor beta chains from one sample, sequenced in a study of cytomegalovirus exposure and HLA in healthy donors. Clones were read by immunoSEQ multiplex PCR, and TCRdb kept only the in-frame ones, dropping some. The sample has 35,000 to 45,000 clones; 63% are singletons. Sequencing used PBMCs. These TCRs come from a man in his fifties or sixties in good health and CMV-seropositive. Both conserved end residues are part of each CDR3. D genes are given only for firm matches. Clone size, where shown, is once, few, many, or a class for clones that have expanded.

D gene | clone size | J gene | V gene | CDR3 DNA | CDR3 protein
- | - | TRBJ2-2 | TRBV28 | TGTGCCAGCAGCAGCTCAAGGGGGAGCACCGGGGAGCTGTTTTTT | CASSSSRGSTGELFF
- | - | TRBJ1-5 | TRBV9 | TGTGCCAGCAACCCACAGGGCAATAGCAATCAGCCCCAGCATTTT | CASNPQGNSNQPQHF
TRBD2 | - | TRBJ2-7 | TRBV7-8 | TGTGCCAGCAGCTTAGTATTTTCCCGCTCCCGACTAGCGGGAGGAGAAGAGCAGTACTTC | CASSLVFSRSRLAGGEEQYF
- | few | TRBJ2-5 | TRBV7-9 | TGTGCCAGCAGCCCACCTACAGGAGGGGTGTCACAAGAGACCCAGTACTTC | CASSPPTGGVSQETQYF
- | - | TRBJ2-1 | TRBV28 | TGTGCCAGCAGCCCACCCTCGCTAGCTACCTACAATGAGCAGTTCTTC | CASSPPSLATYNEQFF
TRBD1 | - | TRBJ2-5 | TRBV29-1 | TGCAGCGTTGAAGGCACAGGGGGAGAAGCCCTAGGGGGGACCCAGTACTTC | CSVEGTGGEALGGTQYF
TRBD1 | - | TRBJ2-4 | TRBV7-9 | TGTGCCAGCAGTCGACAGGGGCCCGTAGCCAAAAACATTCAGTACTTC | CASSRQGPVAKNIQYF
TRBD2 | - | TRBJ2-7 | TRBV7-2 | TGTGCCAGCAGCTTCGGGACTAGCGGGATTTACGAGCAGTACTTC | CASSFGTSGIYEQYF
- | - | TRBJ2-7 | TRBV11-1 | TGTGCCAGCACCAAAAATGGGCAAAGCTCCTACGAGCAGTACTTC | CASTKNGQSSYEQYF
- | few | TRBJ1-5 | TRBV19 | TGTGCCAGTAATAGACGGGGGAATCAGCCCCAGCATTTT | CASNRRGNQPQHF
- | - | TRBJ2-2 | TRBV7-8 | TGTGCCAGCAGACCTCTGGGGGGTCGGACCGGGGAGCTGTTTTTT | CASRPLGGRTGELFF
- | - | TRBJ2-1 | TRBV7-2 | TGTGCCAGCAGCTTTTCGCGCGGTGAGCAGTTCTTC | CASSFSRGEQFF
TRBD2 | - | TRBJ2-5 | TRBV7-9 | TGTGCCAGCAGCTTAGCGCTAGGACTAGCAGGTGGAGAGACCCAGTACTTC | CASSLALGLAGGETQYF
TRBD2 | - | TRBJ2-2 | TRBV6-4 | TGTGCCAGCAGTTCTATAGCGGGAGTGAGCACCGGGGAGCTGTTTTTT | CASSSIAGVSTGELFF
TRBD1 | - | TRBJ2-2 | TRBV13 | TGTGCCAGCAGCTTTGGGACAGGGAACACCGGGGAGCTGTTTTTT | CASSFGTGNTGELFF
TRBD2 | once | TRBJ2-5 | TRBV28 | TGTGCCAGCAGTTTATCACGACTAGCGGGAGTCCAAGAGACCCAGTACTTC | CASSLSRLAGVQETQYF
- | - | TRBJ2-3 | TRBV4-2 | TGTGCCAGCAGCCAAGGACAGATCACAGATACGCAGTATTTT | CASSQGQITDTQYF
TRBD1 | - | TRBJ1-1 | TRBV9 | TGTGCCAGCAGCCACCGACAGGGGGCGCCCACTGAAGCTTTCTTT | CASSHRQGAPTEAFF
TRBD1 | - | TRBJ2-5 | TRBV7-3 | TGTGCCAGCAGTCCACAGGGGGGTGGCCAAGAGACCCAGTACTTC | CASSPQGGGQETQYF
- | - | TRBJ1-2 | TRBV2 | TGTGCCAGCAGAGCCGGGACACCACTCTATGGCTACACCTTC | CASRAGTPLYGYTF
TRBD1 | few | TRBJ2-5 | TRBV9 | TGTGCCAGCAGCTCGAGGGGACAGATACAAGAGACCCAGTACTTC | CASSSRGQIQETQYF
TRBD1 | - | TRBJ1-2 | TRBV27 | TGTGCCAGCAGCCAAGGTCCCCACAGGGGTCTAGACTATGGCTACACCTTC | CASSQGPHRGLDYGYTF